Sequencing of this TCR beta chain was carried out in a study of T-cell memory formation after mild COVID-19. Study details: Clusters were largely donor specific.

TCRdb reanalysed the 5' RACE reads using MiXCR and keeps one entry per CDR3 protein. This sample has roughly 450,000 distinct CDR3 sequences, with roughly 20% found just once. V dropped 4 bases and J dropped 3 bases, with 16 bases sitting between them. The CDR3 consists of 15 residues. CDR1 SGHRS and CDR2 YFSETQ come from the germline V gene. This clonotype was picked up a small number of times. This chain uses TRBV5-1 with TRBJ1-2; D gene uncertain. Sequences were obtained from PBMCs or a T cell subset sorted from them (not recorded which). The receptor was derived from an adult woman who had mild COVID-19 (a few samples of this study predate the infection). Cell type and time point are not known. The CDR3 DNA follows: TGCGCCAGCAGCCAGGCTATGAGGGAATACTATGGCTACACCTTC. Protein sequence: CASSQAMREYYGYTF.